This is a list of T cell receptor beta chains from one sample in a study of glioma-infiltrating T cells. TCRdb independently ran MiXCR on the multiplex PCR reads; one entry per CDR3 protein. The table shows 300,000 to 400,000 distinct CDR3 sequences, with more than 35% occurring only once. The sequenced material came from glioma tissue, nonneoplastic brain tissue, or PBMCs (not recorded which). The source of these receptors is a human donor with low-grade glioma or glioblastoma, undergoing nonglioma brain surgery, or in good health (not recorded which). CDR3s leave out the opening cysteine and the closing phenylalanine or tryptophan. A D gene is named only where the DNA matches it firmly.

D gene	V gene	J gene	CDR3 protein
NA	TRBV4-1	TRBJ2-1	ASSQWAPGSSVL
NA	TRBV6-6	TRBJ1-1	ASSYGSETEAF
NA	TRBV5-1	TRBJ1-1	ASSLASVAGAF
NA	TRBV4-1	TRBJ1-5	ASSQDRGPEGQPQH
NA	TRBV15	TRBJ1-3	ATSRSRDGNTIY
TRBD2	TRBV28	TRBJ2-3	ASSSGISGSRTDTQY
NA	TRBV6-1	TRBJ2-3	ASRRTLAADTQY
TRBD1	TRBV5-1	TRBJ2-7	ASSTAGGTYEQY
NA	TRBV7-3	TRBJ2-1	ASSLTAPSGSYNEQF
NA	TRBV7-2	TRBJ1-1	ASSLQGRQTEAF
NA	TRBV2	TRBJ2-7	ASSDDSPYEQY
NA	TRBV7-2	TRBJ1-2	ASSPRRGADQGYT
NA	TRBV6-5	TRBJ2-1	ASSYRRVWNEQF
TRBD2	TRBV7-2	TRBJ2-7	ASSLGLAGGGTYEQY
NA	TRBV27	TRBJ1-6	ASSKGIYNSPLH
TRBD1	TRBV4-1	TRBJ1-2	ASSRLGQEANYGYT
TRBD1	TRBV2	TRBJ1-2	ASRDDRVRGYT
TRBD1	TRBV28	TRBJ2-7	ASSSWTGSSYQQY
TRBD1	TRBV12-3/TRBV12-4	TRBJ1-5	ASSLVGTGGSQPQH
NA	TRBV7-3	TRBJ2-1	ASSLTQETYNEQF
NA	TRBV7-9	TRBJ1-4	ASSLWGPGEKLF
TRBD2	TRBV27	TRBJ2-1	ASSPLAGGMGEQF
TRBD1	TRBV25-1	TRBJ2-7	ASRDLQAGTGGGYEQY
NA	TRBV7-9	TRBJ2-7	ASSQWDQDEQY
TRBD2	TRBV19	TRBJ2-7	ASTRGGDEQY
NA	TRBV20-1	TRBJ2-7	SASVGQAAYEQY
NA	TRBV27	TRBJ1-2	ASSLGASANYGYT
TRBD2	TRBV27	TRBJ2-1	ASSFTGTSDEQF
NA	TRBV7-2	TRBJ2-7	ASSLDSTRRGGQRY
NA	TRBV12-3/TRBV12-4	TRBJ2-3	ASSFSSPDTQY
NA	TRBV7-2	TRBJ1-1	ASSLAATHTEAF
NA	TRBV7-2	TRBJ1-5	ASSFGRSTPQH
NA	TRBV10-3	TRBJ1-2	AISVYGPGAYGYT
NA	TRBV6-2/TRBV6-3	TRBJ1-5	ASSYSAPSIRPQH
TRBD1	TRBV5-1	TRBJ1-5	ASSLGTGGGNQPQH
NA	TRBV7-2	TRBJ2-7	ASSLAWGDEQY
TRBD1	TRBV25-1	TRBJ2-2	ASSGGQGGTGELF
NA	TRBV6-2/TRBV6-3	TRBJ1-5	ASSLGLNQPQH
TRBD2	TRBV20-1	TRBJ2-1	SASRVAGYNEQF
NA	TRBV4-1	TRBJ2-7	ASSPQAFSYEQY
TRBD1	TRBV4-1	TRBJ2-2	ASSYRGGELF
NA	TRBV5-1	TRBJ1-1	ASSLAWGTEAF
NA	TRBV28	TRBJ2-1	ASSFSWPRGEQF
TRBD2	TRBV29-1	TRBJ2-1	SVEELAGYNEQF
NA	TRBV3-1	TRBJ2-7	ASSQGSGNRAYEQY
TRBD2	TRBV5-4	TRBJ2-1	ASSLGLAGDEQF
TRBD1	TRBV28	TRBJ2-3	ASSSGQDPDTQY
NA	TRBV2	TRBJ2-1	ASNDDGDNEQF
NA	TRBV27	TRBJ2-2	ASSLSIQVNTGELF
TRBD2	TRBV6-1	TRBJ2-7	ASRERLAGGPFSY
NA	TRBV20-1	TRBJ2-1	SARLPPRNNEQF
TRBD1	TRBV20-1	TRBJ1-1	SAIQGGNTEAF
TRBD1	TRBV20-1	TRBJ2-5	SAGDRVQETQY